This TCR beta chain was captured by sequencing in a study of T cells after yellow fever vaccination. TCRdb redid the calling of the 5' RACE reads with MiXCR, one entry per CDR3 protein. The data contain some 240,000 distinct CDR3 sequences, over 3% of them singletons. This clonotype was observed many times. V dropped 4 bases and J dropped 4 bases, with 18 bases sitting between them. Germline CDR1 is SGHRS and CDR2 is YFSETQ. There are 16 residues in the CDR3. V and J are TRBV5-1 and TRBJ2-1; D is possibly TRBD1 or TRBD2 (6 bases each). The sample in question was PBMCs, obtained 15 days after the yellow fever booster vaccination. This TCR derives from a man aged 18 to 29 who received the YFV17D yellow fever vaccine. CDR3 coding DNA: TGCGCCAGCAGCATACCCGGAGGGCAGGGGTACAATGAGCAGTTCTTC. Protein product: CASSIPGGQGYNEQFF.